One sample yielded the 32 T cell receptor beta chains listed below, sequenced in a study of blood T cell repertoires in COVID-19. Here immunoSEQ multiplex PCR was the method, and the copy in TCRdb shows in-frame clones only, minus some. Found here are about 400,000 clones, 80% to 90% of them singletons; the top ten hold roughly 10%. Sequencing was performed on PBMCs or T cells enriched from blood (not recorded which). These receptor sequences come from a woman aged 45-65 years who had recovered from COVID-19.

The chain employs TRBV11-2 and TRBJ1-4, with D possibly TRBD1 on 6 matching bases. The CDR3 runs to 14 residues. Germline assignment: CDR1 SGHAT and CDR2 FQNNGV. The V end was cut by 6 bases, the J end by 7 bases, with 15 bases between. The CDR3 is CASRYTGSGEKLFF. CDR3 DNA: TGTGCCAGCAGATATACAGGGTCCGGTGAAAAACTGTTTTTT. The entire variable domain, with the rest obtained from reference TRBV11-2 and TRBJ1-4, is as follows: EAGVAQSPRYKIIEKRQSVAFWCNPISGHATLYWYQQILGQGPKLLIQFQNNGVVDDSQLPKDRFSAERLKGVDSTLKIQPAKLEDSAVYLCASRYTGSGEKLFFGSGTQLSVL.

The chain carries TRBV4-2 and TRBJ2-2; tentative D call: TRBD2 (5 bases). The V and J ends lost 4 bases and 5 bases respectively, with 17 bases between them. Per germline, CDR1 LGHNA and CDR2 YNFKEQ. CDR3 length: 16 amino acids. The CDR3 DNA follows: TGTGCCAGCAGCCCAAGTCGGGGAACCAGAACCGGGGAGCTGTTTTTT. Encoded protein: CASSPSRGTRTGELFF.

This chain connects TRBV2 to TRBJ1-3, with TRBD1 identical over 7 bases. Germline V gene data show CDR1 as SNHLY and CDR2 as FYNNEI. This CDR3 contains 13 residues. Unmatched junction bases numbered 6, after V lost 2 bases and J lost 11 bases. CDR3 sequence reads: CASSEYRGEAIYF. CDR3 nucleotides: TGTGCCAGCAGTGAATACAGGGGAGAGGCCATATATTTT. Full variable domain (missing parts from reference TRBV2 and TRBJ1-3): EPEVTQTPSHQVTQMGQEVILRCVPISNHLYFYWYRQILGQKVEFLVSFYNNEISEKSEIFDDQFSVERPDGSNFTLKIRSTKLEDSAMYFCASSEYRGEAIYFGEGSWLTVV.

This clone was observed a handful of times. V and J are TRBV2 and TRBJ1-1, with 8 bases identical to TRBD1. J gave up 0 bases and V 7 bases, and 7 bases lay outside the gene matches. In germline, CDR1 is SNHLY, CDR2 FYNNEI. This CDR3 spans 15 amino acids. The CDR3 DNA is TGTGCCAGCATTTCGGACAGGGCCATGAACACTGAAGCTTTCTTT. The encoded protein is CASISDRAMNTEAFF.

This chain uses TRBV30 with TRBJ1-6, with unresolved D. This CDR3 has 12 amino acids. Looked up from germline, CDR1 is GTSNPN and CDR2 is SVGIG (reference sequence). The V and J ends lost 1 base and 12 bases respectively, with 10 bases between them. CDR3 DNA sequence: TGTGCCTGGAGTGGAACTGCCATACCCCTCCACTTT. This gives the protein CAWSGTAIPLHF. The complete variable domain, with remaining parts taken from reference TRBV30 and TRBJ1-6, reads SQTIHQWPATLVQPVGSPLSLECTVEGTSNPNLYWYRQAAGRGLQLLFYSVGIGQISSEVPQNLSASRPQDRQFILSSKKLLLSDSGFYLCAWSGTAIPLHFGNGTRLTVT.

The genes are TRBV9 and TRBJ2-5; 7 nucleotides match TRBD1. Looked up from germline, CDR1 is SGDLS and CDR2 is YYNGEE. The trim removed 1 base at V and 0 bases at J, leaving 3 bases unmatched. The CDR3 has 15 residues. The CDR3 bases are TGTGCCAGCAGCGTAAGGGGACAGTACCAAGAGACCCAGTACTTC. Translated: CASSVRGQYQETQYF.

The genes are TRBV2 and TRBJ1-1; possible D gene TRBD1, 5 bases. Germline V gene sequence: CDR1 SNHLY, CDR2 FYNNEI. Trimming removed 5 bases at V and 1 base at J, with 8 bases between. This CDR3 has 13 amino acids. In DNA, the CDR3 is TGTGCCAGCAGTTTCGGGGGGAACACTGAAGCTTTCTTT. This sequence encodes CASSFGGNTEAFF.

V is TRBV7-9 and J is TRBJ1-2; D remains unclear. V lost 5 bases and J 5 bases, leaving 15 bases between the germline ends. CDR3 length equals 14 residues. Per the germline V gene, CDR1 is SEHNR and CDR2 is FQNEAQ (reference sequence). This CDR3 is CASSPPAGLYGYTF. The DNA for the CDR3 is TGTGCCAGCAGCCCCCCGGCGGGTCTGTATGGCTACACCTTC.

This chain joins TRBV6-5 and TRBJ1-1; 7 bases align to TRBD1. The CDR3 runs to 14 residues. V lost 6 bases to trimming and J lost 1 base; unmatched junction nucleotides: 5. Germline-derived CDR1 and CDR2 are MNHEY and SVGAGI. CDR3 nucleotide sequence: TGTGCCAGCAGCTTGAACAGGGGGAACACTGAAGCTTTCTTT. Amino acids: CASSLNRGNTEAFF.

CDR3 amino acids: CASSLGGQSNTGELFF. CDR3 nucleotides: TGTGCCAGCAGTTTGGGGGGACAGAGTAACACCGGGGAGCTGTTTTTT. The chain joins TRBV28 to TRBJ2-2, with a weak D call TRBD1 (7 bases). CDR1 is MDHEN and CDR2 is SYDVKM in the germline V gene. Trimming took 3 bases from V and 2 from J, leaving 13 bases between them. This CDR3 is built from 16 residues.

This chain connects TRBV29-1 to TRBJ2-3; TRBD1 aligns across 8 bases. The CDR3 is 13 amino acids. Germline assignment: CDR1 SQVTM and CDR2 ANQGSEA. In DNA, the CDR3 is TGCAGTGTGGACAGGGACAACACAGATACGCAGTATTTT. This encodes CSVDRDNTDTQYF.

The chain is built from TRBV7-6 and TRBJ2-1, with D perhaps matching TRBD2 (7 bases). The V and J ends lost 0 bases and 7 bases respectively, with 16 bases between them. The CDR3 contains 16 residues. Germline V gene lookup returns CDR1 SGHVS and CDR2 FNYEAQ. This chain's CDR3 is CASSLAGGGHGNEQFF. The CDR3 nucleotides read TGTGCCAGCAGCTTAGCAGGGGGAGGGCACGGGAATGAGCAGTTCTTC.

This clone turned up a few times. J is TRBJ1-2 and V is TRBV28; 11 bases match TRBD1. The CDR3 is made up of 20 amino acids. The germline V gene encodes CDR1 MDHEN and CDR2 SYDVKM. With 8 bases clipped from V and 4 bases from J, the junction kept 24 bases outside the gene matches. DNA for the CDR3: TGTGCCAGCGTCCCGAGAATGAGCGGGACAGGGGGGGATAATAGCTATGGCTACACCTTC. Amino acids: CASVPRMSGTGGDNSYGYTF.

The chain combines TRBV5-6 with TRBJ2-3; D is ambiguous. Germline CDR1 and CDR2: SGHDT and YYEEEE. The V gene lost 2 bases and the J gene lost 4 bases, with 11 bases spanning the gap. This CDR3 has 14 amino acids. The DNA of the CDR3 is TGTGCCAGCAGCTTCCTGAGTCGTGCAGATACGCAGTATTTT. Protein product: CASSFLSRADTQYF.

The J gene is TRBJ1-2, the V gene TRBV2, with D unclear. This CDR3 is built from 13 residues. Trimming took 1 base from V and 4 from J, leaving 7 bases between them. Germline-derived CDR1 and CDR2 are SNHLY and FYNNEI. CDR3 in amino acids: CASSEVRSYGYTF. Here the CDR3 DNA reads TGTGCCAGCAGTGAAGTTAGGAGCTATGGCTACACCTTC. The variable domain in full, with the rest retrieved from reference TRBV2 and TRBJ1-2, is EPEVTQTPSHQVTQMGQEVILRCVPISNHLYFYWYRQILGQKVEFLVSFYNNEISEKSEIFDDQFSVERPDGSNFTLKIRSTKLEDSAMYFCASSEVRSYGYTFGSGTRLTVV.

This chain connects TRBV28 to TRBJ1-2; TRBD1 might be the D (5 bases). This CDR3 has 17 amino acids. V lost 3 bases and J 2 bases, leaving 19 bases between the germline ends. CDR1 and CDR2 from the germline V gene are MDHEN and SYDVKM. The CDR3 nucleotides are TGTGCCAGCAGTTTGGGAAAAATGAGGGGACTCAACTATGGCTACACCTTC. Its translation is CASSLGKMRGLNYGYTF.

The chain is built from TRBV3-1 (or the pseudogene TRBV3-2) and TRBJ1-2, with unresolved D. The CDR3 loop spans 17 amino acids. Between the trimmed V and J ends, which lost 6 bases and 1 base, there was a span of 21 bases. Germline loops: CDR1 LGHDT, CDR2 YNNKEL (reference sequence). Here the CDR3 DNA reads TGTGCCAGCAGTCCAAGACGTTCAAGTCGAGGTAACTATGGCTACACCTTC. Its protein is CASSPRRSSRGNYGYTF.

This clone came up a few times. Additional DNA sequences in this sample encode the identical CDR3. This sequence joins TRBV3-1 (or the pseudogene TRBV3-2) and TRBJ2-1, with D possibly matching TRBD2 (6 bases). The CDR3 is made up of 14 amino acids. V was clipped by 4 bases and J by 5 bases, with 12 bases between them. The germline CDR1 and CDR2 sequences are LGHDT and YNNKEL (reference sequence). The CDR3 here is CASSLGGGNNEQFF. The CDR3 DNA follows: TGTGCCAGCAGCCTGGGAGGTGGCAACAATGAGCAGTTCTTC.

DNA for the CDR3: TGTGCCAGCAGCTCCGGGAGGCTGACTGAAGCTTTCTTT. It encodes CASSSGRLTEAFF. The chain uses TRBV3-1 (or the pseudogene TRBV3-2) and TRBJ1-1; D ambiguous. CDR1 and CDR2 (germline): LGHDT, YNNKEL (reference sequence). This CDR3 has 13 residues. Between the trimmed V and J ends, which lost 5 bases and 5 bases, there was a span of 12 bases.

In its sample, this clone was seen a few times. The chain links TRBV6-1 to TRBJ1-5, with D maybe TRBD1 (5 bases). Germline V gene sequence: CDR1 MNHNS, CDR2 SASEGT. The CDR3 consists of 14 residues. Between the trimmed V and J ends, which lost 3 bases and 9 bases, there was a span of 15 bases. DNA of the CDR3: TGTGCCAGCAGTGAGTTGACAGACCTTTGGCCCCAGCATTTT. Translating gives CASSELTDLWPQHF.

The genes are TRBV11-2 and TRBJ1-2; D is ambiguous. With 4 bases removed from V and 4 bases from J, the gap between germline ends came to 13 bases. This CDR3 comprises 14 residues. Germline V lookup: CDR1 SGHAT, CDR2 FQNNGV. CDR3 amino acids: CASSWGRGAYGYTF. The CDR3 bases are TGTGCCAGCAGCTGGGGTCGGGGAGCCTATGGCTACACCTTC.

This clone turned up a few times. The chain is built from TRBV7-2 and TRBJ1-3, with D hard to call. CDR3 size: 16 residues. Between the trimmed V and J ends, which lost 3 bases and 0 bases, there was a span of 12 bases. Germline V gene lookup returns CDR1 SGHTA and CDR2 FQGNSA. For the CDR3, the DNA is TGTGCCAGCAGCTTCCATGGAGCTACCTCTGGAAACACCATATATTTT. Protein sequence: CASSFHGATSGNTIYF. The full variable domain, with the rest looked up from reference TRBV7-2 and TRBJ1-3, is GAGVSQSPSNKVTEKGKDVELRCDPISGHTALYWYRQSLGQGLEFLIYFQGNSAPDKSGLPSDRFSAERTGGSVSTLTIQRTQQEDSAVYLCASSFHGATSGNTIYFGEGSWLTVV.

CDR3 sequence reads: CASSEDRGNSPLHF. Here the CDR3 DNA reads TGCGCCAGCAGCGAGGACAGGGGTAATTCACCCCTCCACTTT. The chain uses TRBV5-1 and TRBJ1-6; 9 bases map to TRBD1. The V gene's germline CDR1 is SGHRS and CDR2 YFSETQ. This CDR3 spans 14 amino acids. With 4 bases clipped from V and 6 bases from J, the junction kept 2 bases outside the gene matches.

Notes on this clone: Other DNA sequences of this sample code for an identical CDR3. The V gene is TRBV27, the J gene TRBJ1-2, with D possibly matching TRBD1 (6 bases). This CDR3 contains 14 residues. Trimming took off 5 bases at V and 0 bases at J, with 10 bases between the two ends. CDR1 and CDR2 (germline): MNHEY, SMNVEV (reference sequence). The CDR3 sequence is CASSPYRANYGYTF. The DNA of the CDR3 is TGTGCCAGCAGTCCCTACAGGGCTAACTATGGCTACACCTTC.

This chain uses TRBV4-2 with TRBJ1-3; D perhaps matches TRBD1 (5 bases). The CDR3 covers 15 residues. V was clipped by 0 bases and J by 2 bases, with 8 bases between them. The germline CDR1 and CDR2 sequences are LGHNA and YNFKEQ. The CDR3 reads CASSQDRGAGNTIYF. The CDR3 bases are TGTGCCAGCAGCCAAGATCGGGGGGCTGGAAACACCATATATTTT.

There are a few counts of this clone. The V gene is TRBV25-1, the J gene TRBJ2-1; 7 positions agree with TRBD2. The CDR3 consists of 16 residues. V was pared by 4 bases and J by 0 bases, with 6 bases of the junction left unmatched. Germline lookup yields CDR1 MGHDK and CDR2 SYGVNS. CDR3 sequence: CASSVSGASSYNEQFF. Written as DNA, the CDR3 is TGTGCCAGCAGTGTAAGCGGGGCCAGCTCCTACAATGAGCAGTTCTTC.

The gene calls are TRBV27 and TRBJ1-6; 10 nucleotides agree with TRBD1. This CDR3 comprises 14 residues. Germline V CDR1 and CDR2: MNHEY, SMNVEV (reference sequence). The trim removed 5 bases at V and 10 bases at J, leaving 5 bases unmatched. The CDR3 DNA follows: TGTGCCAGCAGTAGGACAGGGGGAGGCTCACCCCTCCACTTT. As protein: CASSRTGGGSPLHF.

The chain joins TRBV23-1 to TRBJ2-2, with D maybe TRBD1 (6 bases). TRBV23-1 is an ORF for which the function is uncertain. The V gene lost 0 bases and the J gene lost 5 bases, with 19 bases spanning the gap. This CDR3 is 18 amino acids long. DNA for the CDR3: TGCGCCAGCAGTCAATCGACCAGGGGTCGTTTAAGGACCGGGGAGCTGTTTTTT. The encoded protein is CASSQSTRGRLRTGELFF.

V usage is TRBV3-1 (or the pseudogene TRBV3-2) and J usage is TRBJ1-3; no clear D gene. V lost 1 base and J 4 bases, leaving 11 bases between the germline ends. In germline, CDR1 is LGHDT, CDR2 YNNKEL (reference sequence). CDR3 length: 15 amino acids. The CDR3 DNA reads TGTGCCAGCAGCCAAGTACGAGGGTTCGGAAACACCATATATTTT. This translates into CASSQVRGFGNTIYF.

The chain's CDR3 is CASTVTVGNSPLHF. In DNA form, the CDR3 reads TGTGCCAGCACCGTGACAGTGGGGAATTCACCCCTCCACTTT. The gene calls are TRBV6-5 and TRBJ1-6, with D possibly matching TRBD1 (5 bases). This CDR3 is built from 14 residues. V was cut by 7 bases and J by 7 bases, with 14 bases left in between. CDR1 and CDR2 from the germline V gene are MNHEY and SVGAGI.

The J gene is TRBJ2-1, the V gene TRBV7-2; 7 nucleotides line up with TRBD2. The CDR3 loop spans 18 amino acids. Trimming at V came to 2 bases and at J to 0 bases, leaving 10 bases not matched to a gene. Germline V gene lookup returns CDR1 SGHTA and CDR2 FQGNSA. In DNA form, the CDR3 reads TGTGCCAGCAGCTTAAGGTGGGCGGGAGCGGGCTCCTACAATGAGCAGTTCTTC. The encoded protein is CASSLRWAGAGSYNEQFF.

The V gene is TRBV10-3, the J gene TRBJ1-1; D gene unclear. Trimming left V 3 bases short and J 0 bases short, with 11 bases between. Germline V gene sequence: CDR1 ENHRY, CDR2 SYGVKD. This CDR3 has 15 residues. The CDR3 region is CAISDPTEMNTEAFF. The CDR3 nucleotides are TGTGCCATCAGTGATCCTACCGAGATGAACACTGAAGCTTTCTTT.